Presented here are 2 T cell receptor beta chains from one specimen sequenced in a study of spatial heterogeneity in lung cancer. TCRdb processed the 5' RACE reads anew with MiXCR; each CDR3 protein has one entry. The table includes about 44,000 distinct CDR3 sequences, roughly an eighth detected once. Time point given: sample taken at primary tumor resection. The sequencing used PBMCs, collected at surgery. These TCRs come from a male donor with early-stage non-small cell lung cancer.

The genes are TRBV7-9 and TRBJ1-6; a possible D gene is TRBD1 (5 bases). Germline assignment: CDR1 SEHNR and CDR2 FQNEAQ (reference sequence). This CDR3 comprises 15 residues. Trimming pared 4 bases from V and 7 bases from J, leaving 14 bases between. The CDR3 loop reads CASSWPGRGNSPLHF. The CDR3 nucleotides are TGTGCCAGCAGCTGGCCGGGACGGGGAAATTCACCCCTCCACTTT.

The genes are TRBV5-1 and TRBJ2-7, with 7 bases that match TRBD1. V shed 0 bases and J 5 bases; nucleotides not matched to a gene: 11. The CDR3 extends over 16 amino acids. Germline lookup yields CDR1 SGHRS and CDR2 YFSETQ. The CDR3: CASSLAGQGVSHEQYF. The CDR3 nucleotides are TGCGCCAGCAGCTTGGCAGGGCAGGGGGTTTCTCACGAGCAGTACTTC.